A selection of T cell receptor beta chains follows, all from one sample in a study of early T cells in non-severe SARS-CoV-2 infection. Using its own MiXCR run on the 5' RACE reads, TCRdb lists one record per CDR3 protein. The sample carries under 70,000 distinct CDR3 sequences, approximately 11% recorded once. Sequenced input: whole blood. The receptors derive from an adult who was a healthcare worker with PCR-confirmed SARS-CoV-2 infection or an uninfected control (not recorded which). CDR3s include the opening cysteine and the closing phenylalanine or tryptophan. The D gene is left open where the match is weak. Clone size is stated in some rows and not others, as once, few, many or a class when expanded.

>TRBJ1-2|-|-|TRBV5-6
TGTGCCAGCATCCTCGTCGGGACCCACTATGGCTACACCTTC
CASILVGTHYGYTF
>TRBJ1-5|-|-|TRBV7-2
TGTGCCAGCAGCTCGATCCGGGGCAATCAGCCCCAGCATTTT
CASSSIRGNQPQHF
>TRBJ2-1|-|-|TRBV5-4
TGTGCCAGCAGCTTGGTTGGGGATCCCTACAATGAGCAGTTCTTC
CASSLVGDPYNEQFF
>TRBJ1-1|TRBD1|few|TRBV20-1
TGCAGTGCTAGAGCTAGGACAGGTCGGGATACTGAAGCTTTCTTT
CSARARTGRDTEAFF
>TRBJ1-6|-|many|TRBV27
TGTGCCAGCAGTGTCGGGACGGTTAATTCACCCCTCCACTTT
CASSVGTVNSPLHF
>TRBJ2-7|-|few|TRBV4-1
TGCGCCAGCAGCCCCTGGGCCTCCTACGAGCAGTACTTC
CASSPWASYEQYF
>TRBJ2-2|TRBD1|few|TRBV12-3/TRBV12-4
TGTGCCAGCAGTTTCCCTGGGACAGTTTTGAACACCGGGGAGCTGTTTTTT
CASSFPGTVLNTGELFF
>TRBJ2-1|-|few|TRBV12-3/TRBV12-4
TGTGCCAGCAGTTTCGGCGGGGACTCCTACAATGAGCAGTTCTTC
CASSFGGDSYNEQFF
>TRBJ1-2|TRBD1|many|TRBV14
TGTGCCAGCAGCCTTAGTCGACAGGGGCGTGATGGCTACACCTTC
CASSLSRQGRDGYTF
>TRBJ2-1|-|-|TRBV3-1
TGTGCCAGCAGCCCGCTCTCCAATGAGCAGTTCTTC
CASSPLSNEQFF
>TRBJ2-7|TRBD2|many|TRBV2
TGTGCCAGACTAGCGGGAATCTACGAGCAGTACTTC
CARLAGIYEQYF
>TRBJ2-1|-|-|TRBV7-6
TGTGCCAGCAGCCCGGGACCGACATCCTACAATGAGCAGTTCTTC
CASSPGPTSYNEQFF
>TRBJ2-7|-|-|TRBV28
TGTGCCAGCAGCCCGAGCAGCTACGAGCAGTACTTC
CASSPSSYEQYF
>TRBJ2-1|-|many|TRBV4-1
TGCGCCAGCAGCCAATATGGGGACCAGTTCTTC
CASSQYGDQFF
>TRBJ1-1|-|many|TRBV11-3
TGTGCCAGCAGCACCTCAGGGGACACTGAAGCTTTCTTT
CASSTSGDTEAFF
>TRBJ2-5|-|-|TRBV10-3
TGTGCCACGTCCGGGACTCCCAACGAAGAAGAGACCCAGTACTTC
CATSGTPNEEETQYF